Listed below are T cell receptor beta chains from one sample, sequenced in a study of high-grade serous ovarian cancer treatment subgroups. Some clones are missing from TCRdb's copy, which holds only in-frame ones; the method was immunoSEQ multiplex PCR. The table shows about 11,000 clones, with roughly 80% occurring only once. The sample consisted of tumor tissue. These receptors were collected from a human donor with high-grade serous ovarian cancer. Each CDR3 is given with its conserved first and last residue. The order of the fields is CDR3 length, V gene, clone size, CDR3 protein. Clone size is not always given. Where it is, it says once, few, many or a class for expanded clones.

15	TRBV28	few	CASREAGVFTGELFF
15	TRBV13	-	CASSLAGTTRYEQYF
11	TRBV27	-	CASSSGYEQYF
16	TRBV4-1	-	CASSQNPRGVGYGYTF
17	TRBV27	-	CASSLTLGTGASNIQYF
14	TRBV6-1	-	CASSLQGSRSTIYF
11	TRBV28	few	CASSFSEKLFF
15	TRBV6-1	-	CASSEGGTGRYEQYF
13	TRBV29-1	once	CSVDTQGVGGYTF
15	TRBV5-6	few	CASSYRGPTYNEQFF
14	TRBV27	-	CASSLYGRKETQYF
11	TRBV12-5	few	CASGLVYEQYF
13	TRBV18	-	CASCGQENEKLFF
14	TRBV6-5	-	CASSESGGNYGYTF
17	TRBV7-2	-	CASSWRPDRGDTGELFF
13	TRBV28	once	CASSWGGPYEQYF
16	TRBV7-9	-	CASSLARQAAGETQYF
14	TRBV2	-	CASSGTSGTYEQYF
13	TRBV6-6	-	CASSYVAGYEQYF
14	TRBV18	-	CASSPDRDHNGYTF
14	TRBV18	few	CASSPPGHEAEAFF
15	TRBV2	once	CASKRDRGRSDTQYF
15	TRBV19	-	CASSSTPGLGAEQFF
15	TRBV28	-	CASSLACTITYEQYF
14	TRBV27	-	CATRLRQGSDTQYF
13	TRBV28	-	CASSLSRKGIQYF
16	TRBV15	-	CATSREVRTKPYEQYF
15	TRBV5-1	-	CASSYWDHMNTEAFF
15	TRBV9	-	CASSAGTSGNSEQFF
15	TRBV5-1	-	CASSLIGGRWDTQYF
15	TRBV6-5	-	CAISPTGLPGGEQYF
21	TRBV6-1	-	CASSEAAGDTGTILAKNIQYF
15	TRBV28	once	CASSSTSGLRDTQYF
14	TRBV5-1	-	CASNLLDGNTEAFF
12	TRBV9	-	CASSVETDTQYF
14	TRBV30	few	CAWSVIPAGYGYTF
13	TRBV30	-	CAYSPGPRYGYTF
17	TRBV28	-	CASRDPLRGSNTGELFF
15	TRBV18	-	CASSPLPGVGDTQYF
11	TRBV20-1	-	CSAPTGNIQYF
13	TRBV18	-	CASSPPMVNEQFF
15	TRBV18	-	CASSPPPLGTGELFF
15	TRBV5-5	-	CASSLGGSGANVLTF
12	TRBV29-1	-	CSVDFTPNEQFF
13	TRBV5-1	-	CASRPSSYNEQFF
17	TRBV4-1	-	CASSQASRDLYPYEQYF
15	TRBV30	-	CACLKDVASSYEQYF
14	TRBV28	-	CASSLGGENYGYTF
15	TRBV30	-	CAWSVLGTSGNTIYF
13	TRBV19	-	CASSRVVYNEQFF